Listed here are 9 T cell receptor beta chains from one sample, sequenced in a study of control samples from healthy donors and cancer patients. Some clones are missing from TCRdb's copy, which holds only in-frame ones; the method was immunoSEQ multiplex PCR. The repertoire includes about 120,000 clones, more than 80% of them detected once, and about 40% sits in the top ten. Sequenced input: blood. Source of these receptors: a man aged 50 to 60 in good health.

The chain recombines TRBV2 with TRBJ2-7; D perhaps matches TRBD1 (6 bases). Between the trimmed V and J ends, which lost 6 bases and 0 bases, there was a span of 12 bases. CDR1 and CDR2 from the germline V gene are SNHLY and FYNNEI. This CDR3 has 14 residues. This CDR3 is CASRRTVNSYEQYF. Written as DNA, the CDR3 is TGTGCCAGCAGGCGGACAGTCAACTCCTACGAGCAGTACTTC.

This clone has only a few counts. The CDR3 DNA reads as TGTGCCAGCAGCTTACGACAGGGGTCCTACGAGCAGTACTTC. Its translation: CASSLRQGSYEQYF. The chain is built from TRBV7-8 and TRBJ2-7; 8 bases map to TRBD1. The CDR3 loop spans 14 amino acids. V was pared by 2 bases and J by 1 base, with 1 base of the junction left unmatched. Germline CDR1 reads SGHVS; CDR2 reads FQNEAQ. Drawing the rest from reference TRBV7-8 and TRBJ2-7, the complete variable domain is GAGVSQSPRYKVAKRGQDVALRCDPISGHVSLFWYQQALGQGPEFLTYFQNEAQLDKSGLPSDRFFAERPEGSVSTLKIQRTQQEDSAVYLCASSLRQGSYEQYFGPGTRLTVT.

CDR3 in DNA: TGTGCCAGCAGCCCGGACCTCCTTTTTGGCTACACCTTC. Protein sequence: CASSPDLLFGYTF. The chain is built from TRBV5-5 and TRBJ1-2; D gene uncertain. This CDR3 comprises 13 residues. V lost 4 bases and J lost 7, with 14 bases in between. CDR1 and CDR2 (germline): SGHKS, YYEKEE (reference sequence).

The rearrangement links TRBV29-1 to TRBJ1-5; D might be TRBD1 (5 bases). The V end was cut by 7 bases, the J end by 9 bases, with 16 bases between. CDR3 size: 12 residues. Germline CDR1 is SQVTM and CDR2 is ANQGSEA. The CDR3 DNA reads TGCAGCGCCGTTGACAGTCCGGGGCCCCAGCATTTT. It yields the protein CSAVDSPGPQHF.

The CDR3 here is CASSLESARQETQYF. CDR3 DNA sequence: TGTGCCAGCAGCTTAGAGTCAGCGCGTCAAGAGACCCAGTACTTC. The chain links TRBV7-6 to TRBJ2-5; D gene uncertain. The CDR3 totals 15 residues. The germline V gene encodes CDR1 SGHVS and CDR2 FNYEAQ. Trimming shortened V by 1 base and J by 2 bases, and 11 bases separated the two germline ends.

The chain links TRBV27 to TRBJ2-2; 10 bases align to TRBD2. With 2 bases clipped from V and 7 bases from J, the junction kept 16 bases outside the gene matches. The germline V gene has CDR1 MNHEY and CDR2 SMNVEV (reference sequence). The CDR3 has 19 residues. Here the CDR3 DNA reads TGTGCCAGCAGTTTACATCGAGCGGGGGGGACCCTCACCAGCGGGGAGCTGTTTTTT. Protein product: CASSLHRAGGTLTSGELFF.

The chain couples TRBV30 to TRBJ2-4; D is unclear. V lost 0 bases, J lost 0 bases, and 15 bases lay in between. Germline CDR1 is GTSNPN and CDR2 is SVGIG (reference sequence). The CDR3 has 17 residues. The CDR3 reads CAWSVGGFVLAKNIQYF. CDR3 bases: TGTGCCTGGAGTGTGGGCGGTTTTGTACTAGCCAAAAACATTCAGTACTTC.

The CDR3 nucleotides read TGTGCCAGTAGCAAGTGGGGGGCCTCCTACGAGCAGTACTTC. This codes for CASSKWGASYEQYF. The chain employs TRBV19 and TRBJ2-7; D could derive from TRBD1 or TRBD2 (6 bases each). Per the germline V gene, CDR1 is LNHDA and CDR2 is SQIVND (reference sequence). CDR3 length equals 14 residues. The ends were cut back, 6 bases at V and 0 bases at J, with 12 bases in the middle.

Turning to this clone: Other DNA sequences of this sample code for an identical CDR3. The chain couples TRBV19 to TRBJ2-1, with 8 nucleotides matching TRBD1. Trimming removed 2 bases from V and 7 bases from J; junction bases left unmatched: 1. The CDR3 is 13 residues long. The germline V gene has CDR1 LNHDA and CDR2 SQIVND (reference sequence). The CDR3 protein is CASSINRGNEQFF. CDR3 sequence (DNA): TGTGCCAGTAGTATAAACAGGGGGAATGAGCAGTTCTTC.